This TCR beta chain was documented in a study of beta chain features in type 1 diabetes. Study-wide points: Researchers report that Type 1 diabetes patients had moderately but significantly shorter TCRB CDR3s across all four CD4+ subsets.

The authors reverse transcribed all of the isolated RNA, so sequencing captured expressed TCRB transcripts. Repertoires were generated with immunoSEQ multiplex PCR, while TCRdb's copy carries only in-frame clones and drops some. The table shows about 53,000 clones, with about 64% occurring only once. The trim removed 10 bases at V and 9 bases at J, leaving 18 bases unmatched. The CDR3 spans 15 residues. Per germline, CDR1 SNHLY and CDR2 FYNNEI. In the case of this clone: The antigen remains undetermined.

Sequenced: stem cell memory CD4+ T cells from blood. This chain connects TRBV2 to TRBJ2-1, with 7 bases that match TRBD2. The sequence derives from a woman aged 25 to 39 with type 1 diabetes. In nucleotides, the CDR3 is TGTGCCATCAATCTAGCGGACCATCCCGACAGTGAGCAGTTCTTC. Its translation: CAINLADHPDSEQFF.